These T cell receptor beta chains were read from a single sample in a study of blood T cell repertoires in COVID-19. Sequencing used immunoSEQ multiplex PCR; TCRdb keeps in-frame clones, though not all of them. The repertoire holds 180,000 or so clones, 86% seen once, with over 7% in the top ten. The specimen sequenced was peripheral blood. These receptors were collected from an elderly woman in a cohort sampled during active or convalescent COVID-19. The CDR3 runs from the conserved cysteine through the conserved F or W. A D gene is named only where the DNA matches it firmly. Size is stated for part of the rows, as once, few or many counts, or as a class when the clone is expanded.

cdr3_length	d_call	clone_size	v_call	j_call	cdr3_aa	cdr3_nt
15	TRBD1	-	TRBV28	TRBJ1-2	CASSRTGGQNYGYTF	TGTGCCAGCAGTCGGACAGGGGGCCAAAACTATGGCTACACCTTC
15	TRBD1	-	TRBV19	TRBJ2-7	CASSYSGTGRYEQYF	TGTGCCAGTAGTTATTCCGGGACAGGGCGCTACGAGCAGTACTTC
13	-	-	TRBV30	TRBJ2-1	CAWSLTSPNEQFF	TGTGCCTGGAGCCTGACTAGTCCCAATGAGCAGTTCTTC
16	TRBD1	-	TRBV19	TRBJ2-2	CASRDGQGRLTGELFF	TGTGCCAGTAGGGATGGACAGGGTAGATTAACCGGGGAGCTGTTTTTT
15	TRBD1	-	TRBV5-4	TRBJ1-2	CASSPGTGGYYGYTF	TGTGCCAGCAGCCCAGGGACAGGGGGCTACTATGGCTACACCTTC
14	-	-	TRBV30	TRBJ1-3	CACGGLVAGNTIYF	TGTGCCTGCGGGGGGCTTGTTGCTGGAAACACCATATATTTT
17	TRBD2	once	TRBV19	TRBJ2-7	CASSPAGRVAGNYEQYF	TGTGCCAGTAGTCCGGCAGGGCGGGTAGCGGGGAACTACGAGCAGTACTTC
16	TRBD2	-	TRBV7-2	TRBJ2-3	CASTSGTSGITDTQYF	TGTGCCAGCACCTCCGGGACTAGCGGAATCACAGATACGCAGTATTTT
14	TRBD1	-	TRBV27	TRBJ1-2	CASSSVGTDYGYTF	TGTGCCAGCAGTTCAGTCGGGACAGACTATGGCTACACCTTC
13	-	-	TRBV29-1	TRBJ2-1	CSVRAGYYNEQFF	TGCAGCGTTAGGGCAGGGTACTACAATGAGCAGTTCTTC
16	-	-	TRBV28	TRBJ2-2	CASSLSGFAGTGELFF	TGTGCCAGCAGTTTATCCGGATTTGCGGGTACCGGGGAGCTGTTTTTT